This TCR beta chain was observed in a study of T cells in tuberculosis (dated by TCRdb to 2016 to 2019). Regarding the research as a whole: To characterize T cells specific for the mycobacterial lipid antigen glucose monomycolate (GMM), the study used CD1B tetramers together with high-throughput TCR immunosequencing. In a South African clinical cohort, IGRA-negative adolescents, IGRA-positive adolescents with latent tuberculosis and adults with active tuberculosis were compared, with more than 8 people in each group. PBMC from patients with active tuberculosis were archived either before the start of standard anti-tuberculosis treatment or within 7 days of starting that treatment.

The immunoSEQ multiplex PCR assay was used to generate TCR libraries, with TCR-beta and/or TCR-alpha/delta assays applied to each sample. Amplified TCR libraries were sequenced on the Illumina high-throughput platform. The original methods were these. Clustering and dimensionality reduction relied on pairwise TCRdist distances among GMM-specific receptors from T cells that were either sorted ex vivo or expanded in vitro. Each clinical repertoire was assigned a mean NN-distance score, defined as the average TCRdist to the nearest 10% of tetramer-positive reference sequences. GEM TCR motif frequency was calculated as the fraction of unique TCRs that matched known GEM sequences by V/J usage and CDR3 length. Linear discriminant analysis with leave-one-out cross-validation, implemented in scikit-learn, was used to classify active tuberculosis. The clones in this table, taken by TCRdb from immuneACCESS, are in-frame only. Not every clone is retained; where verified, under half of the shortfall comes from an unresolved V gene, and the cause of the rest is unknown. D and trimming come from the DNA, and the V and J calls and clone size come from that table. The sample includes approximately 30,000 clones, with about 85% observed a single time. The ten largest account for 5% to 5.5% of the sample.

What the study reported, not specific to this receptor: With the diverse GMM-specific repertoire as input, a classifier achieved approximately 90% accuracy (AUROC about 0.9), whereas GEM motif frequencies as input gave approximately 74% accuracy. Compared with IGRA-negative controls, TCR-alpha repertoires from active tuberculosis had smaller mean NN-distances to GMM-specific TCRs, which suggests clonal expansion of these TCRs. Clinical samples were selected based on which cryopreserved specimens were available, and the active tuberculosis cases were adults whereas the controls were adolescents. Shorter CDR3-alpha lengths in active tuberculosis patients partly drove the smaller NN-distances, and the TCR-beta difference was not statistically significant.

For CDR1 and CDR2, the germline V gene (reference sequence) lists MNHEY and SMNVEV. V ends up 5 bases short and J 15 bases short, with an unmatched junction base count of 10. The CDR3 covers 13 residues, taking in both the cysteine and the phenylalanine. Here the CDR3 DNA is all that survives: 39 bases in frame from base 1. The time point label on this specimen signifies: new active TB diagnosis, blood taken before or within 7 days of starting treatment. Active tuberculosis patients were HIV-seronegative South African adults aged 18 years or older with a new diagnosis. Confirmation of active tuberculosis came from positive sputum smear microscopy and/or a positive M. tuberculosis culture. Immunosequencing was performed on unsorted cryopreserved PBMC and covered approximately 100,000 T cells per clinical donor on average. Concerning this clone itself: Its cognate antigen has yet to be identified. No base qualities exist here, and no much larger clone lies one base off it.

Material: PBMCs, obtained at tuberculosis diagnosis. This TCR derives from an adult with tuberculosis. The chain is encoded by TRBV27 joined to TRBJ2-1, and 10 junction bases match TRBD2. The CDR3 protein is CASSPDGGLALFF. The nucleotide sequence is TGTGCCAGCAGTCCCGATGGGGGACTAGCGCTGTTCTTC.